This T cell receptor (beta chain) stems from a study of blood T cells in healthy people across ages. Germline CDR1 and CDR2: LGHDT and YNNKEL (reference sequence). The CDR3 loop spans 13 amino acids. The ends were cut back, 2 bases at V and 3 bases at J, with 8 bases in the middle. With a J-beta primer mix and a sample-barcoded 5' primer, a second PCR ran 7 to 11 cycles. TCRdb re-derived calls from the 5' RACE reads in MiXCR, one entry per CDR3 protein. The sample lists 550,000 to 750,000 distinct CDR3 sequences; more than 20% were seen once. This clonotype came up many times. The sample taken for sequencing was blood. This chain links TRBV3-1 with TRBJ2-7; D might be TRBD2 (5 bases). The clonotype comes from a man between 65 and 85 years old in good health. The CDR3: CASSQSGGYEQYF. The CDR3 DNA reads TGTGCCAGCAGCCAAAGCGGCGGCTACGAGCAGTACTTC.